The present entry profiles one T cell receptor (beta chain) with its context. What it binds is not known. This record comes from a study of T cell repertoires in aging, cancer and after chemotherapy. Study as a whole: Donors were grouped into six age bands spanning 30 or younger through 70 or older. Study findings and constraints: The repertoire data cannot show anything about immunological memory following chemotherapy. Median generation probability rose over the chemotherapy interval in each cancer cohort, suggesting rebound thymic output.

The template was genomic DNA from peripheral blood, not RNA. Rearranged V-D-J TRB sequences were amplified with a mixed TRB-A/B primer pool. TCRdb processed the multiplex PCR reads anew with MiXCR; each CDR3 protein has one entry. The repertoire holds 9,900 or so distinct CDR3 sequences, with under 30% as singletons. The sequence came from a human donor in good health. The sequenced material came from blood.

The DNA of the CDR3 is TGTGCCATCGGACTAGCGGGAGGCAATGAGCAGTTCTTC. This encodes CAIGLAGGNEQFF. The V call is TRBV10-3, the J call TRBJ2-7; TRBD2 matches 14 bases. The J call may be faulty, since TRBJ2-1 better matches the DNA end. CDR1 is ENHRY, CDR2 SYGVKD, per germline. This CDR3 spans 13 amino acids.